The 15 T cell receptor beta chains given below trace back to one sample, sequenced in a study of siplizumab effects on memory and regulatory T cells. The protocol was immunoSEQ multiplex PCR, while the TCRdb copy is restricted to in-frame clones and leaves out a portion. The sample yields about 120,000 clones, approximately 94% seen once. Sequencing was performed on non-Treg CD4+ T cells sorted from blood. These receptors were obtained from a human donor in good health.

This chain joins TRBV4-2 and TRBJ1-3; D is uncertain. CDR1 is LGHNA, CDR2 YNFKEQ, per germline. The CDR3 loop spans 15 amino acids. Trimming took off 0 bases at V and 6 bases at J, with 12 bases between the two ends. The chain's CDR3 is CASSQDSGLKNTIYF. As DNA, the CDR3 is TGTGCCAGCAGCCAAGATTCGGGGTTGAAAAACACCATATATTTT.

The chain joins TRBV29-1 to TRBJ1-2, with no clear D. Per the germline V gene, CDR1 is SQVTM and CDR2 is ANQGSEA. This CDR3 has 15 amino acids. Trimming cost V 6 bases and J 0 bases, with 17 bases left between them. CDR3 in DNA: TGCAGCGTCCAAGCCTACAGTCTTTCTAACTATGGCTACACCTTC. It encodes CSVQAYSLSNYGYTF.

This sequence joins TRBV25-1 and TRBJ2-3, with 15 bases that match TRBD2. This CDR3 region has 16 residues. CDR1 MGHDK and CDR2 SYGVNS come from the germline V gene. The J segment lost 5 bases and the V segment lost 2 bases, leaving 2 bases of the junction unmatched. The CDR3 sequence is CASSEGLAGGRDTQYF. CDR3 bases: TGTGCCAGCAGTGAAGGACTAGCGGGAGGGAGAGATACGCAGTATTTT.

The chain carries TRBV28 and TRBJ1-6; 7 nucleotides line up with TRBD1. The V gene end was trimmed by 2 bases and the J gene end by 9 bases; junction bases not matched to a gene: 7. Germline CDR1 is MDHEN and CDR2 is SYDVKM. This CDR3 is 15 amino acids long. The DNA for the CDR3 is TGTGCCAGCAGTTTAAAGGACAGGTTGGCTTCACCCCTCCACTTT. It yields the protein CASSLKDRLASPLHF.

This sequence joins TRBV6-1 and TRBJ2-3; 9 positions match TRBD1. Germline V lookup: CDR1 MNHNS, CDR2 SASEGT. Trimming removed 3 bases from V and 4 bases from J; junction bases left unmatched: 5. The CDR3 spans 15 residues. The CDR3 protein is CASSEWDRVSDTQYF. As DNA, the CDR3 is TGTGCCAGCAGTGAGTGGGACAGGGTGTCAGATACGCAGTATTTT.

J is TRBJ1-2 and V is TRBV10-2; D unresolved. This CDR3 is built from 15 residues. The V end was cut by 1 base, the J end by 1 base, with 10 bases between. Germline V lookup: CDR1 WSHSY, CDR2 SAAADI. The CDR3 here is CASSELVGGNYGYTF. The CDR3 DNA sequence: TGCGCCAGCAGTGAGTTGGTTGGCGGTAACTATGGCTACACCTTC.

J is TRBJ2-7 and V is TRBV21-1; the D call in the table, TRBD1, was not verified against the DNA. TRBV21-1 is flagged as a pseudogene. This CDR3 has 15 amino acids. CDR3 bases: TGTGCCAGCATCCATCCGGGACAGCACACCGACGAGCAGTACTTC. This codes for CASIHPGQHTDEQYF.

This chain joins TRBV4-2 and TRBJ2-5, with unresolved D. The CDR3 consists of 14 residues. V was shortened by 0 bases and J by 2 bases, with 7 bases between the two germline ends. Germline CDR1 reads LGHNA; CDR2 reads YNFKEQ. The CDR3 loop is CASSQENRQETQYF. The CDR3 nucleotides read TGTGCCAGCAGCCAAGAGAACAGACAAGAGACCCAGTACTTC.

This chain links TRBV18 with TRBJ2-7; D is undetermined. V was trimmed by 3 bases and J by 0 bases, leaving 3 bases between them. In germline, CDR1 is KGHSH, CDR2 LQKENI. This CDR3 has 12 amino acids. The CDR3 loop is CASSPDSYEQYF. In DNA, the CDR3 is TGTGCCAGCTCACCCGACTCCTACGAGCAGTACTTC.

The chain combines TRBV19 with TRBJ2-2; TRBD2 is a possible D gene (5 bases). The V gene lost 3 bases and the J gene lost 10 bases, with 15 bases spanning the gap. Germline V gene lookup returns CDR1 LNHDA and CDR2 SQIVND (reference sequence). The CDR3 runs 14 residues. The CDR3 sequence is CASSMNGLREELFF. CDR3 coding DNA: TGTGCCAGTAGTATGAATGGACTTCGGGAGGAGCTGTTTTTT.

In this sample, this clone turned up once. The gene calls are TRBV10-3 and TRBJ2-5; 10 nucleotides agree with TRBD2. After removal of 7 bases from V and 5 bases from J, the junction contained 4 bases not matched to a gene. Germline assignment: CDR1 ENHRY and CDR2 SYGVKD. The CDR3 totals 13 residues. The CDR3 loop is CAITRTSGETQYF. CDR3 bases: TGTGCCATCACCCGGACTAGCGGTGAGACCCAGTACTTC.

This clone was seen a handful of times. The chain combines TRBV19 with TRBJ2-7; D may be TRBD1 (5 bases). The CDR3 runs 14 residues. The germline V and J ends were trimmed by 7 bases and 0 bases, with 13 bases remaining between them. Per the germline V gene, CDR1 is LNHDA and CDR2 is SQIVND (reference sequence). The CDR3 is CASKRAGHSYEQYF. Written as DNA, the CDR3 is TGTGCCAGTAAACGGGCAGGGCACTCCTACGAGCAGTACTTC. Full variable domain (outside the CDR3, taken from reference TRBV19 and TRBJ2-7): DGGITQSPKYLFRKEGQNVTLSCEQNLNHDAMYWYRQDPGQGLRLIYYSQIVNDFQKGDIAEGYSVSREKKESFPLTVTSAQKNPTAFYLCASKRAGHSYEQYFGPGTRLTVT.

The genes are TRBV19 and TRBJ2-1, with D possibly matching TRBD1 (5 bases). Germline CDR1 reads LNHDA; CDR2 reads SQIVND (reference sequence). This CDR3 has 16 residues. V lost 1 base to trimming and J lost 0 bases, with 10 bases between them. The CDR3 DNA is TGTGCCAGTAGTATAGCAAGGACAACCTCCTACAATGAGCAGTTCTTC. It specifies CASSIARTTSYNEQFF.

The chain uses TRBV6-1 and TRBJ2-5, with D maybe TRBD1 (6 bases). CDR1 is MNHNS, CDR2 SASEGT, per germline. V gave up 11 bases and J gave up 5 bases, with 21 bases separating them. CDR3 size: 14 residues. The CDR3 DNA is TGTGCCTCGGGAACGACCTCGAGGGGGGAGACCCAGTACTTC. Protein sequence: CASGTTSRGETQYF.

The chain couples TRBV7-9 to TRBJ2-1, with a tentative D call TRBD2 (6 bases). The CDR3 totals 14 residues. The V end lost 0 bases, the J end lost 8 bases, and 11 bases lay between the germline ends. In germline, CDR1 is SEHNR, CDR2 FQNEAQ (reference sequence). CDR3 DNA: TGTGCCAGCAGCTTAGCGGGAGGTTCCGATGAGCAGTTCTTC. Protein: CASSLAGGSDEQFF.